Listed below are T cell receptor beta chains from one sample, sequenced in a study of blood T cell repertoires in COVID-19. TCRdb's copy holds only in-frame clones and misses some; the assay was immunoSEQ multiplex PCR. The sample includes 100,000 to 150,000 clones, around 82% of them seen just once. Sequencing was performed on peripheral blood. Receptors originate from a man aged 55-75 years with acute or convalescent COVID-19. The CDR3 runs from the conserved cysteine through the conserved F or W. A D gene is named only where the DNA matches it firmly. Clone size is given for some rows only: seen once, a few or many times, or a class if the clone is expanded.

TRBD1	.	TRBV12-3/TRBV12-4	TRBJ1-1	TGTGCCAGCAGTTTAGGACAGGGTAGGGAAGCTTTCTTT	CASSLGQGREAFF
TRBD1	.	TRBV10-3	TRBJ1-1	TGTGCCATCAGTTATATCCGGGACAGGGGTCTGAACACTGAAGCTTTCTTT	CAISYIRDRGLNTEAFF
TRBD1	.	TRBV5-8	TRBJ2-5	TGTGCCAGCAGCGCTGGGACAGGGCCCCCTCAAGAGACCCAGTACTTC	CASSAGTGPPQETQYF
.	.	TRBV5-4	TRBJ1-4	TGTGCCAGCAGCTTCGATATCGGGGAAAAACTGTTTTTT	CASSFDIGEKLFF
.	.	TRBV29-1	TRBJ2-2	TGCAGCGTTCCCGACATGAACACCGGGGAGCTGTTTTTT	CSVPDMNTGELFF
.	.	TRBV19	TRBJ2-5	TGTGCCAGTAGTATTTCAGGGTCGGAGACCCAGTACTTC	CASSISGSETQYF
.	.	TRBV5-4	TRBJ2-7	TGTGCCAGCTCCCACGGAGGCAGGACCTACGAGCAGTACTTC	CASSHGGRTYEQYF
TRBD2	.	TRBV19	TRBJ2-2	TGTGCCAGTAATCGGGAGGAATTGTCCGGGGAGCTGTTTTTT	CASNREELSGELFF
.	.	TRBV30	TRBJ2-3	TGTGCCTGGAGCGGTACGGTGGGCATGGCAGATACGCAGTATTTT	CAWSGTVGMADTQYF
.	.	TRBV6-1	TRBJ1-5	TGTGCCAGCAGTGAACAGGCCCGGCAGCCCCAGCATTTT	CASSEQARQPQHF
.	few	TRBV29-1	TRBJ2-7	TGCAGCGTTGAAGAAAACAGCTCCTACGAGCAGTACTTC	CSVEENSSYEQYF
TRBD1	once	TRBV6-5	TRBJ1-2	TGTGCCAGCAGCGTCCCGGGACAGCTTCGCGGCTACACCTTC	CASSVPGQLRGYTF
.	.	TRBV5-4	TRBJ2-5	TGTGCCAGCAGCTTCGACTCTCAAGAGACCCAGTACTTC	CASSFDSQETQYF
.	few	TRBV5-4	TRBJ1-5	TGTGCCAGCAGCCCCTCGTCAGGGGCGCGCAATCAGCCCCAGCATTTT	CASSPSSGARNQPQHF
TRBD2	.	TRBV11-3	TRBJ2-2	TGTGCCAGCAGCCAATTAGCGGGAGTGGCCGGGGAGCTGTTTTTT	CASSQLAGVAGELFF
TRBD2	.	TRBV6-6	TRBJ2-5	TGTGCCACCTATCATAGCGGGGGGGCCTCGGAGACCCAGTACTTC	CATYHSGGASETQYF
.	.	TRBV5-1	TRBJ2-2	TGCGCCAGCAGCTTGGTCCAGAACACCGGGGAGCTGTTTTTT	CASSLVQNTGELFF
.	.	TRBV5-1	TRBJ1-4	TGCGCCAGCAGCTTGGAACTTAATGAAAAACTGTTTTTT	CASSLELNEKLFF
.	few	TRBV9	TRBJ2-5	TGTGCCAGCAGCGTAGCTTCCGGGACTCCCAGGGAGACCCAGTACTTC	CASSVASGTPRETQYF
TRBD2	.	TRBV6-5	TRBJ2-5	TGTGCCAGCAGACTGGGACTAGCGGGTTGGGAGACCCAGTACTTC	CASRLGLAGWETQYF
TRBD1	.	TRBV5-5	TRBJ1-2	TGTGCCAGCAGCACCGGGACAGGGTTATATGGCTACACCTTC	CASSTGTGLYGYTF
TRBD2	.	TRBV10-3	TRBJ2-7	TGTGCCATCAGCAGTAGGACTAGCGGGACCTACGAGCAGTACTTC	CAISSRTSGTYEQYF
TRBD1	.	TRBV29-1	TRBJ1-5	TGCAGCGTTGAGGACAGGGATAGCAATCAGCCCCAGCATTTT	CSVEDRDSNQPQHF
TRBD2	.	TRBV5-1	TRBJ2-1	TGCGCCAGCAGCTTAACTAGCGGGAGAAATGAGCAGTTCTTC	CASSLTSGRNEQFF
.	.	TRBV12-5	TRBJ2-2	TGTGCTAGTGGTTTCTGGCAGGGGAACACCGGGGAGCTGTTTTTT	CASGFWQGNTGELFF
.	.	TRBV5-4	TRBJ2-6	TGTGCCAGCAGCTCTCGGGGTGGGGCCAACGTCCTGACTTTC	CASSSRGGANVLTF
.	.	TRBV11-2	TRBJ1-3	TGTGCCAGCAGCTTCGCCCGGGGTAGCAACACCATATATTTT	CASSFARGSNTIYF
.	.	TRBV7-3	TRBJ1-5	TGTGCCAGCAGCGGAGGTAGCAATCAGCCCCAGCATTTT	CASSGGSNQPQHF
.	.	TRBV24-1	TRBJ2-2	TGTGCCACCAGTGACCCAAACACCGGGGAGCTGTTTTTT	CATSDPNTGELFF
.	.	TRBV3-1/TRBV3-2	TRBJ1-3	TGTGCCAGCAGTCCCGGTGGGAGGAACAGCGTGTTAGCCATATATTTT	CASSPGGRNSVLAIYF
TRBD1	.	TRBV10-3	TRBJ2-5	TGTGCCAGAAGCCGGGACAGGGAAGAGACCCAGTACTTC	CARSRDREETQYF
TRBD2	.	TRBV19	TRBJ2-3	TGTGCCAGTAGTATTAGGTATCCCTCTAGCGGGGGTACAGATACGCAGTATTTT	CASSIRYPSSGGTDTQYF
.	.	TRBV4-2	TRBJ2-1	TGTGCCAGCAGCCAAGTCGGGGGGCAATACAATGAGCAGTTCTTC	CASSQVGGQYNEQFF
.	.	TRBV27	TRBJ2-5	TGTGCCAGCAGTTTGGACACCCAAGAGACCCAGTACTTC	CASSLDTQETQYF
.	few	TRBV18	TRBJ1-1	TGTGCCAGCTCACCACCCGGGGTCACTGAAGCTTTCTTT	CASSPPGVTEAFF
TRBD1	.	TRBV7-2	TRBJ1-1	TGTGCCAGCAGCTTTGGGACAGGGAGCACTGAAGCTTTCTTT	CASSFGTGSTEAFF
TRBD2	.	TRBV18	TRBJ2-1	TGTGCCAGCTCGCAGGTTCTAGCGGGAGTTAACAATGAGCAGTTCTTC	CASSQVLAGVNNEQFF
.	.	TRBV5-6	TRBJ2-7	TGTGCCAGCAGCGAGGGTATTGCCGGCTCCTACGAGCAGTACTTC	CASSEGIAGSYEQYF
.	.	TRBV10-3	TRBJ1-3	TGTGCCATCAGCGAGGGGCCGCAGGGGTCTGGAAACACCATATATTTT	CAISEGPQGSGNTIYF
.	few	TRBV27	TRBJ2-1	TGTGCCAGCAGTTTACTGGGGACAATCAACAATGAGCAGTTCTTC	CASSLLGTINNEQFF
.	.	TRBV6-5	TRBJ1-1	TGTGCCAGCAGTTACGCGGTGTTGGGGGCTGGAACTGAAGCTTTCTTT	CASSYAVLGAGTEAFF
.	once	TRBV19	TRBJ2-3	TGTGCCAGTAGTATAGTGACACCCACAGATACGCAGTATTTT	CASSIVTPTDTQYF
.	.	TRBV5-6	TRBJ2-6	TGTGCCAGCAGCCCGGAGGTCGGGGCCAACGTCCTGACTTTC	CASSPEVGANVLTF
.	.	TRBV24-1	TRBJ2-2	TGTGCCACCAGTAAAGGGACACCAGCGAACACCGGGGAGCTGTTTTTT	CATSKGTPANTGELFF
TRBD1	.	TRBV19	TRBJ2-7	TGTGCCAGTAGTATTAGGGGACAGGGAGGGAGGAACGAGCAGTACTTC	CASSIRGQGGRNEQYF
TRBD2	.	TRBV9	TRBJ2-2	TGTGCCAGCAGCGTAGCGGCTAGCGGGAGGGGCACCGGGGAGCTGTTTTTT	CASSVAASGRGTGELFF
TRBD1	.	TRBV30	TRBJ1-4	TGTGCCTGGGCCACCGGGACAGCTAATGAAAAACTGTTTTTT	CAWATGTANEKLFF
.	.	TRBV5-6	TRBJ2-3	TGTGCCAGCAGCTTGGGTCTTGCAGATACGCAGTATTTT	CASSLGLADTQYF
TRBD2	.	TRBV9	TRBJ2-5	TGTGCCAGCAGCGTAGTAGCTAGCGGGAGTGAGACCCAGTACTTC	CASSVVASGSETQYF
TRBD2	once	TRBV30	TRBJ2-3	TGTGCCTGGACTAGCGGGACCACAGATACGCAGTATTTT	CAWTSGTTDTQYF
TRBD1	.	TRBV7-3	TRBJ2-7	TGTGCCAGCAGCACAGGGGTTGGCGAGCAGTACTTC	CASSTGVGEQYF
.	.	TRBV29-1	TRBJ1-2	TGCAGCGTTGACGGGGGGCAAGGGAATGGCTACACCTTC	CSVDGGQGNGYTF
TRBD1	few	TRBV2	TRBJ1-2	TGTGCCAGCAGTCCGGGACAGGGATCGTATGGCTACACCTTC	CASSPGQGSYGYTF
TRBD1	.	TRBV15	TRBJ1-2	TGTGCCACCAGCAGGTCTCCGGGACAGGGGGCGCTTGGCTACACCTTC	CATSRSPGQGALGYTF